This T cell receptor (beta chain) was found in a study of blood T cell repertoires in COVID-19. Study context: Nucleic acid was either cDNA or gDNA, and it came from T cells, B-cell-depleted T cells, or PBMCs.

Original processing notes: Estimation of nucleated cell counts relied on the amplification of reference gene primers. The assay was immunoSEQ multiplex PCR, and TCRdb's table has in-frame clones only and misses some. That table supplies the V and J calls and clone size; D and trimming were determined from the DNA. The sample has about 40,000 clones, about 85% seen once. Trimming stripped 4 bases from V and 0 bases from J, with 26 bases between. Germline V lookup: CDR1 SGHTS, CDR2 YDEGEE. CDR3 length: 20 residues. The V gene is TRBV5-8, the J gene TRBJ2-4, with a possible D match to TRBD2 (5 bases). What was sequenced was peripheral blood. This TCR was recovered from a man in his fifties or sixties in a cohort sampled during active COVID-19. The CDR3 DNA reads TGTGCCAGCAGCCCCCTCCCGGACCAAAGCGGAGCTCTAGCCAAAAACATTCAGTACTTC. Protein product: CASSPLPDQSGALAKNIQYF.